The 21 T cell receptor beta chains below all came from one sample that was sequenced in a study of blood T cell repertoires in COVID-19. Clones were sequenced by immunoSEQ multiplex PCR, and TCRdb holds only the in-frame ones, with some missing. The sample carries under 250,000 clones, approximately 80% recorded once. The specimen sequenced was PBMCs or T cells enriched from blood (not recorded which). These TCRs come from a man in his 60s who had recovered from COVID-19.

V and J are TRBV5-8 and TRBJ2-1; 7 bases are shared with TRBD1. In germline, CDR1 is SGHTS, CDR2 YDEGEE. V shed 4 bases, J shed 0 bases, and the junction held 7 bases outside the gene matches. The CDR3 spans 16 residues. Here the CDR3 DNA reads TGTGCCAGCAGCACAGGACAGGTGGCCTCCTACAATGAGCAGTTCTTC. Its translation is CASSTGQVASYNEQFF.

CDR3 protein: CASSIWSLAGSSNTGELFF. CDR3 nucleotide sequence: TGTGCCAGTAGTATTTGGAGTCTAGCGGGGTCTTCGAACACCGGGGAGCTGTTTTTT. The chain links TRBV19 to TRBJ2-2, with 9 bases identical to TRBD2. J lost 0 bases, V lost 3 bases, and 11 bases had no gene match. This CDR3 contains 19 residues. From germline, CDR1 is LNHDA and CDR2 SQIVND (reference sequence).

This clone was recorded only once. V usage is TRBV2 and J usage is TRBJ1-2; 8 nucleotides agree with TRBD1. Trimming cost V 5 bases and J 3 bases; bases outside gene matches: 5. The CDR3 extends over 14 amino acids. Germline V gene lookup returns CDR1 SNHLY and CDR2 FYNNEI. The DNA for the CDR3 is TGTGCCAGCAGTTACGACAGGGGTGACTATGGCTACACCTTC. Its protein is CASSYDRGDYGYTF.

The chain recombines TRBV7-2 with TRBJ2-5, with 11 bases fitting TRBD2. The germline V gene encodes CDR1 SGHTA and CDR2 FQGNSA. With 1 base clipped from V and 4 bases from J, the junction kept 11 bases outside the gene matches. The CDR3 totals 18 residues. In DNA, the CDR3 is TGTGCCAGCAGCTTAGAACGGGGATTAGCGGGGGGGCGAGAGACCCAGTACTTC. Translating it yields CASSLERGLAGGRETQYF. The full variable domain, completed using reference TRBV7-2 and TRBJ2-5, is GAGVSQSPSNKVTEKGKDVELRCDPISGHTALYWYRQSLGQGLEFLIYFQGNSAPDKSGLPSDRFSAERTGGSVSTLTIQRTQQEDSAVYLCASSLERGLAGGRETQYFGPGTRLLVL.

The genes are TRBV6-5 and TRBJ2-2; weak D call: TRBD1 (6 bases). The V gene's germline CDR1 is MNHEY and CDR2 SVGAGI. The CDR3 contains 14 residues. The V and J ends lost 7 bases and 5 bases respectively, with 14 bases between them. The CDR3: CASIQWQGTGELFF. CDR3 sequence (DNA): TGTGCCAGCATCCAATGGCAGGGGACCGGGGAGCTGTTTTTT.

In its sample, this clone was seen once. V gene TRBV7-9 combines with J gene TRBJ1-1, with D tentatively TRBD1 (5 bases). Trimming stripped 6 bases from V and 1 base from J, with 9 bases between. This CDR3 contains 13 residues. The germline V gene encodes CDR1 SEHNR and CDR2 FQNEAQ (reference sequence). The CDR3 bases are TGTGCCAGCAGTCAAGGGGAGAACACTGAAGCTTTCTTT. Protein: CASSQGENTEAFF.

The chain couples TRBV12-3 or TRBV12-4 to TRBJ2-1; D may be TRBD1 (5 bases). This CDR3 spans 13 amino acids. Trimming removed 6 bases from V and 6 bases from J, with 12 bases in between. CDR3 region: CASSSQALNEQFF. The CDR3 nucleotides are TGTGCCAGCAGCTCACAGGCGCTCAATGAGCAGTTCTTC.

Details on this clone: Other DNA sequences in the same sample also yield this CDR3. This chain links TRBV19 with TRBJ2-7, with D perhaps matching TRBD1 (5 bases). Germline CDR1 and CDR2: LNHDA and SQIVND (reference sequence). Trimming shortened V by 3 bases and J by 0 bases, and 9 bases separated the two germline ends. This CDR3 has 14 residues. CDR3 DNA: TGTGCCAGTAGTATCGCCAGGGACTCCTACGAGCAGTACTTC. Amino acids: CASSIARDSYEQYF. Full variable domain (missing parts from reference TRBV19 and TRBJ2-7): DGGITQSPKYLFRKEGQNVTLSCEQNLNHDAMYWYRQDPGQGLRLIYYSQIVNDFQKGDIAEGYSVSREKKESFPLTVTSAQKNPTAFYLCASSIARDSYEQYFGPGTRLTVT.

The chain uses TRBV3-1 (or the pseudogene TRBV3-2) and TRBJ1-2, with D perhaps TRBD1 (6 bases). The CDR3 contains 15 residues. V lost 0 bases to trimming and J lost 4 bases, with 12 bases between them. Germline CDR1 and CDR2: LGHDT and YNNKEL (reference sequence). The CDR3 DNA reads TGTGCCAGCAGCCAAGATGCGACAGGCTCCTATGGCTACACCTTC. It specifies CASSQDATGSYGYTF.

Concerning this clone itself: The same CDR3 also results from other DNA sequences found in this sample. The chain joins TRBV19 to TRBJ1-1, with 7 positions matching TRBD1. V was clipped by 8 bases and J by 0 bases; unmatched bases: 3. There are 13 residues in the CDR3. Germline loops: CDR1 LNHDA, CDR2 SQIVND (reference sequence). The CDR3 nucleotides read TGTGCCAGTTCCGGGACAGTGAACACTGAAGCTTTCTTT. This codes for CASSGTVNTEAFF.

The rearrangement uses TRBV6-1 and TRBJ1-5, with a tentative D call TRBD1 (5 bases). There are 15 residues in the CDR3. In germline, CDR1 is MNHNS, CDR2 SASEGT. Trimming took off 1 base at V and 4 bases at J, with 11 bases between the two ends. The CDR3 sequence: CASSEGGGRNQPQHF. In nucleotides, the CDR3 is TGTGCCAGCAGTGAAGGGGGGGGAAGGAATCAGCCCCAGCATTTT.

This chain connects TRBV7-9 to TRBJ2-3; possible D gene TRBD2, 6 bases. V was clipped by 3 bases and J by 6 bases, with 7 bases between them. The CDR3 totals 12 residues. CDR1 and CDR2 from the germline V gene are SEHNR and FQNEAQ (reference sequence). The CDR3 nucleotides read TGTGCCAGCAGCTTGGAGGGGGATACGCAGTATTTT. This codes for CASSLEGDTQYF.

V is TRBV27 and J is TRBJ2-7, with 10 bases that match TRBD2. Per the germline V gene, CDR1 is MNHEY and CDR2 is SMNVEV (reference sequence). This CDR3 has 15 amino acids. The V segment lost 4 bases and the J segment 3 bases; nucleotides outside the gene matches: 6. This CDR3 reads CASSYSGGPIYEQYF. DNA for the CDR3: TGTGCCAGCAGTTATAGCGGGGGGCCCATCTACGAGCAGTACTTC.

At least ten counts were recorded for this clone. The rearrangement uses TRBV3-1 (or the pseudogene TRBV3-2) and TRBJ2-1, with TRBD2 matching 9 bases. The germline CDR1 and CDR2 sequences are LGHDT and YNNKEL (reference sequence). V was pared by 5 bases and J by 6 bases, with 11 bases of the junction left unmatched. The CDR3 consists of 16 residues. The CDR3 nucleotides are TGTGCCAGCAGCGCCCTGGGGGCGGGGGGGCCCAATGAGCAGTTCTTC. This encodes CASSALGAGGPNEQFF.

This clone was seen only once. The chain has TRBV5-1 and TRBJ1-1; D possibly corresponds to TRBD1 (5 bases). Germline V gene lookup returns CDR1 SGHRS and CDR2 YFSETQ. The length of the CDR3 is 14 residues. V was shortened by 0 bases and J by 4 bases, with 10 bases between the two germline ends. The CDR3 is CASSLGLGVTEAFF. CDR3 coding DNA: TGCGCCAGCAGCTTGGGTCTAGGGGTCACTGAAGCTTTCTTT. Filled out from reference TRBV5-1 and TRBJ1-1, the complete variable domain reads KAGVTQTPRYLIKTRGQQVTLSCSPISGHRSVSWYQQTPGQGLQFLFEYFSETQRNKGNFPGRFSGRQFSNSRSEMNVSTLELGDSALYLCASSLGLGVTEAFFGQGTRLTVV.

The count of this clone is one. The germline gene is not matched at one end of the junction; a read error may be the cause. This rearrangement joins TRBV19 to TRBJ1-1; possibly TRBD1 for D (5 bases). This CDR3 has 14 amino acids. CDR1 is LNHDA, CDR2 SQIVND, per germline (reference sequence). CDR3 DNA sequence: TGTGCCAGTAGGGTCCGGGACTGGTTCTCTGAAACTTTCTTT. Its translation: CASRVRDWFSETFF. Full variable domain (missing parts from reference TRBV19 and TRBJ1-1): DGGITQSPKYLFRKEGQNVTLSCEQNLNHDAMYWYRQDPGQGLRLIYYSQIVNDFQKGDIAEGYSVSREKKESFPLTVTSAQKNPTAFYLCASRVRDWFSETFFGQGTRLTVV.

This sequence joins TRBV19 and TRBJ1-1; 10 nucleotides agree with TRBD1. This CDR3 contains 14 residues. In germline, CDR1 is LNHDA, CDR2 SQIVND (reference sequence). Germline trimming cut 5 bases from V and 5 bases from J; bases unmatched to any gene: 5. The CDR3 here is CASSADRGETEAFF. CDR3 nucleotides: TGTGCCAGTAGTGCGGACAGGGGGGAGACTGAAGCTTTCTTT. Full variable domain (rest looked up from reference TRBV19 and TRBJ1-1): DGGITQSPKYLFRKEGQNVTLSCEQNLNHDAMYWYRQDPGQGLRLIYYSQIVNDFQKGDIAEGYSVSREKKESFPLTVTSAQKNPTAFYLCASSADRGETEAFFGQGTRLTVV.

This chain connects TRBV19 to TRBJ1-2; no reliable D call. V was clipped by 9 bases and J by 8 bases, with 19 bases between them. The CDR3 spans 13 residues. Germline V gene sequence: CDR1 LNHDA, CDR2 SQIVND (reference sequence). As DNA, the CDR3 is TGTGCCAGCACCCCTTGGCTGGCGGGGGGCTACACCTTC. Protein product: CASTPWLAGGYTF.

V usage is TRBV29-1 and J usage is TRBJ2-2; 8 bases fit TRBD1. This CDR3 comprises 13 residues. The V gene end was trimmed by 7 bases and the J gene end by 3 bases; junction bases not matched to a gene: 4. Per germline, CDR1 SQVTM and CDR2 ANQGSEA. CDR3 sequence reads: CSAGQGYTGELFF. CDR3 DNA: TGCAGCGCCGGACAGGGATACACCGGGGAGCTGTTTTTT.

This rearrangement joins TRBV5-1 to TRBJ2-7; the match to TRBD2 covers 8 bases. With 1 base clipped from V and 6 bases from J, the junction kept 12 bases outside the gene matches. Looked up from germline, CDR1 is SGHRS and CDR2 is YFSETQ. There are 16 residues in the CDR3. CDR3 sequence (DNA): TGCGCCAGCAGCTTGTCGCCGGAGCGGGGGAATGGCGAGCAGTACTTC. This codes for CASSLSPERGNGEQYF. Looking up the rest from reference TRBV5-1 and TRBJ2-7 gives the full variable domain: KAGVTQTPRYLIKTRGQQVTLSCSPISGHRSVSWYQQTPGQGLQFLFEYFSETQRNKGNFPGRFSGRQFSNSRSEMNVSTLELGDSALYLCASSLSPERGNGEQYFGPGTRLTVT.

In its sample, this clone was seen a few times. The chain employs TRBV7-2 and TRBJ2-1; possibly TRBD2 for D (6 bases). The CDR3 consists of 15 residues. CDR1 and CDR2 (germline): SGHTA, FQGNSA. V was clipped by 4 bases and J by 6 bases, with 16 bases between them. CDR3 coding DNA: TGTGCCAGCAGCTCGGGACTGGGTAGATCCAATGAGCAGTTCTTC. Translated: CASSSGLGRSNEQFF. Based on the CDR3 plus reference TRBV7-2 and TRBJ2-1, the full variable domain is GAGVSQSPSNKVTEKGKDVELRCDPISGHTALYWYRQSLGQGLEFLIYFQGNSAPDKSGLPSDRFSAERTGGSVSTLTIQRTQQEDSAVYLCASSSGLGRSNEQFFGPGTRLTVL.